One and the same sample provided the 31 T cell receptor beta chains below, sequenced in a study of spatial heterogeneity in lung cancer (dated by TCRdb to the late 2010s). The paper as a whole reports these results and caveats: A correlation was observed between the number of expanded intratumoral alpha and beta TCRs and the tumor nonsynonymous mutation count.

This specimen's time point label, interpreted: sample taken at primary tumor resection. Their antigen targets remain unknown. Library preparation used 5' RACE. The reads were generated on a NextSeq 500. Clones were called with MiXCR by TCRdb after fastp trimmed the public reads at Q25, and only in-frame beta chains were retained. Identical CDR3 proteins give one entry, which carries the most common genes and DNA. Here the sample has about 13,000 distinct CDR3 sequences; over 5.5% occur a single time. The ten largest account for roughly 11% of the sample. The sequencing used lung tumor tissue, collected at surgery. These receptors originate from a female donor with early-stage non-small cell lung cancer.

There are many counts of this clonotype. This chain uses TRBV12-3 or TRBV12-4 with TRBJ2-1; the D is unclear. Trimming shortened V by 2 bases and J by 9 bases, and 11 bases separated the two germline ends. The CDR3 extends over 13 amino acids. CDR3 loop: CASSLFSLGEQFF. The CDR3 nucleotides read TGTGCCAGCAGTTTATTTAGTCTCGGTGAGCAGTTCTTC.

At least ten counts were recorded for this clonotype. V is TRBV10-3 and J is TRBJ2-3, with 7 nucleotides matching TRBD2. The CDR3 is 18 amino acids. CDR1 is ENHRY and CDR2 is SYGVKD in the germline V gene. Losses at the gene ends were 0 bases for V and 2 bases for J; bases not matched to a gene: 11. CDR3 amino acids: CAISESIMGLADTDTQYF. CDR3 nucleotide sequence: TGTGCCATCAGTGAGTCTATAATGGGGCTAGCGGACACAGATACGCAGTATTTT.

CDR3 loop: CSVLGGQGYTDTQYF. The CDR3 bases are TGCAGCGTTTTGGGAGGACAGGGGTACACAGATACGCAGTATTTT. The chain links TRBV29-1 to TRBJ2-3; 9 bases line up with TRBD1. The V and J ends lost 5 bases and 2 bases, in that order; junction bases with no gene match: 8. From germline, CDR1 is SQVTM and CDR2 ANQGSEA. The CDR3 contains 15 residues.

In its sample, this clonotype was seen many times. The chain recombines TRBV9 with TRBJ2-1, with 8 bases aligning to TRBD2. The germline CDR1 and CDR2 sequences are SGDLS and YYNGEE. J was trimmed by 0 bases and V by 4 bases; bases with no gene match: 6. CDR3 size: 16 residues. CDR3 nucleotide sequence: TGTGCCAGCAGCCTCCAGCGGGGGCGCTCCTACAATGAGCAGTTCTTC. Encoded protein: CASSLQRGRSYNEQFF.

This clonotype is medium-sized within its sample. The chain recombines TRBV27 with TRBJ2-7; TRBD2 aligns across 7 bases. The ends lost 3 bases at V and 4 bases at J; junction bases unmatched: 3. CDR1 and CDR2 (germline): MNHEY, SMNVEV (reference sequence). The CDR3 is 13 residues long. The chain's CDR3 is CASSFGGGYEQYF. DNA of the CDR3: TGTGCCAGCAGTTTCGGCGGGGGATACGAGCAGTACTTC.

In this sample, this clonotype turned up many times. Written as DNA, the CDR3 is TGTGCCAGCAGCTTTCAAGGGAACACTGAAGCTTTCTTT. It codes for CASSFQGNTEAFF. The V gene is TRBV7-3, the J gene TRBJ1-1; D gene uncertain. With 3 bases removed from V and 1 base from J, the gap between germline ends came to 6 bases. The V gene's germline CDR1 is SGHTA and CDR2 FQGTGA. The CDR3 totals 13 residues.

V and J are TRBV10-3 and TRBJ2-1, with 8 nucleotides matching TRBD1. Germline lookup yields CDR1 ENHRY and CDR2 SYGVKD. The length of the CDR3 is 16 residues. J gave up 2 bases and V 0 bases, and 3 bases lay outside the gene matches. The CDR3: CAISESGQVPYNEQFF. DNA for the CDR3: TGTGCCATCAGTGAGTCGGGACAGGTACCCTACAATGAGCAGTTCTTC.

This clonotype came up many times. The chain carries TRBV7-9 and TRBJ2-7; D uncertain. Germline loops: CDR1 SEHNR, CDR2 FQNEAQ (reference sequence). The V and J ends lost 3 bases and 2 bases respectively, with 2 bases between them. This CDR3 spans 11 amino acids. The CDR3 loop is CASSFTYEQYF. The CDR3, as DNA: TGTGCCAGCAGCTTTACCTACGAGCAGTACTTC.

The table lists this clonotype with many counts. This chain joins TRBV6-5 and TRBJ2-5, with D maybe TRBD2 (6 bases). Trimming shortened V by 7 bases and J by 4 bases, and 16 bases separated the two germline ends. Germline V gives CDR1 MNHEY, CDR2 SVGAGI. The CDR3 is made up of 14 amino acids. Here the CDR3 reads CASIPRPGGETQYF. Here the CDR3 DNA reads TGTGCCAGCATCCCTCGCCCCGGGGGAGAGACCCAGTACTTC.

The sample holds many counts of this clonotype. The V and J genes are TRBV20-1 and TRBJ1-1; perhaps TRBD1 as D (6 bases). The CDR3 is made up of 14 amino acids. Between the trimmed V and J ends, which lost 1 base and 1 base, there was a span of 10 bases. Looked up from germline, CDR1 is DFQATT and CDR2 is SNEGSKA (reference sequence). The DNA for the CDR3 is TGCAGTGCTAGAGTCCAGACAGGGAACACTGAAGCTTTCTTT. Its translation is CSARVQTGNTEAFF.

This clonotype was recorded at least ten times. CDR3 sequence (DNA): TGTGCCATCAGTGATCCAGGGGGCACGGACACCGGGGAGCTGTTTTTT. As protein: CAISDPGGTDTGELFF. The chain links TRBV10-3 to TRBJ2-2; 8 nucleotides match TRBD1. Germline CDR1 is ENHRY and CDR2 is SYGVKD. The CDR3 covers 16 residues. V shed 3 bases and J 3 bases; nucleotides not matched to a gene: 6.

This clonotype occurred many times. The chain couples TRBV28 to TRBJ1-5; tentatively, D is TRBD1 (6 bases). The germline V and J ends were trimmed by 2 bases and 7 bases, with 12 bases remaining between them. Germline assignment: CDR1 MDHEN and CDR2 SYDVKM. The length of the CDR3 is 14 residues. The CDR3 DNA reads as TGTGCCAGCAGTTTAGCGCAGGGGTACCAGCCCCAGCATTTT. Translated: CASSLAQGYQPQHF.

This clonotype was seen repeatedly, ten times or more. The gene calls are TRBV11-2 and TRBJ1-3; the D gene is possibly TRBD1 (5 bases). Germline V CDR1 and CDR2: SGHAT, FQNNGV. The CDR3 is made up of 16 amino acids. V was shortened by 8 bases and J by 0 bases, with 17 bases between the two germline ends. This chain's CDR3 is CASCLIGTSSGNTIYF. CDR3 sequence (DNA): TGTGCCAGCTGTCTCATTGGGACCAGCTCTGGAAACACCATATATTTT.

This chain links TRBV29-1 with TRBJ1-1; D unclear. V was trimmed by 4 bases and J by 8 bases, leaving 14 bases between them. CDR1 and CDR2 (germline): SQVTM, ANQGSEA. The CDR3 extends over 12 amino acids. CDR3 protein: CSVGGLSREAFF. The CDR3, as DNA: TGCAGCGTTGGTGGGTTGAGCAGGGAAGCTTTCTTT.

This clonotype has a count of ten or more. The chain is built from TRBV7-2 and TRBJ1-2, with TRBD1 as a possible D gene (6 bases). In germline, CDR1 is SGHTA, CDR2 FQGNSA. Trimming took 5 bases from V and 4 from J, leaving 8 bases between them. The length of the CDR3 is 12 residues. The CDR3 sequence: CASSPTGYGYTF. Written as DNA, the CDR3 is TGTGCCAGCAGCCCGACAGGCTATGGCTACACCTTC.

This clonotype has at least ten counts. V is TRBV13 and J is TRBJ2-1; 7 bases align to TRBD2. The germline V gene has CDR1 PRHDT and CDR2 FYEKMQ (reference sequence). The junction had 10 bases not matched to a gene; V was cut back by 2 bases and J by 3 bases. CDR3 size: 17 residues. The CDR3 nucleotides are TGTGCCAGCAGCTTAACGAGTGGAGCGGGGTTCTACAATGAGCAGTTCTTC. Its translation: CASSLTSGAGFYNEQFF.

This clonotype came up many times. The J gene is TRBJ2-7, the V gene TRBV3-1; D is tentatively TRBD1 or TRBD2 (5 bases each). The CDR3 runs to 15 residues. Germline CDR1 is LGHDT and CDR2 is YNNKEL (reference sequence). The V end was cut by 1 base, the J end by 7 bases, with 17 bases between. The CDR3 region is CASSQATGRQKEQYF. For the CDR3, the DNA is TGTGCCAGCAGCCAAGCCACGGGGCGCCAGAAGGAGCAGTACTTC.

This clonotype has at least ten counts. The chain employs TRBV12-3 or TRBV12-4 and TRBJ2-7, with TRBD1 identical over 8 bases. V lost 3 bases, J lost 7 bases, and 14 bases stayed unmatched. The CDR3 has 16 residues. The CDR3 DNA reads as TGTGCCAGCAGTTTTGACAGGGGTAAAGGCGTACGGGAGCAGTACTTC. This translates into CASSFDRGKGVREQYF.

This clonotype was observed many times. The chain recombines TRBV19 with TRBJ1-2, with 8 bases lining up with TRBD1. V gave up 3 bases and J gave up 2 bases; unmatched junction bases: 5. From germline, CDR1 is LNHDA and CDR2 SQIVND (reference sequence). This CDR3 contains 15 residues. The CDR3 spells CASSMWTGRNYGYTF. Written as DNA, the CDR3 is TGTGCCAGTAGTATGTGGACAGGGAGGAACTATGGCTACACCTTC.

This clonotype appeared many times. V gene TRBV30 combines with J gene TRBJ1-5, with D hard to call. This CDR3 has 12 amino acids. Germline lookup yields CDR1 GTSNPN and CDR2 SVGIG (reference sequence). Trimming stripped 1 base from V and 1 base from J, with 2 bases between. The CDR3 here is CAWSGSNQPQHF. The CDR3 bases are TGTGCCTGGAGTGGGAGCAATCAGCCCCAGCATTTT.

This clonotype was observed at least ten times. V gene TRBV6-5 combines with J gene TRBJ2-1; 11 bases map to TRBD2. Germline V gives CDR1 MNHEY, CDR2 SVGAGI. The CDR3 sequence is 16 residues long. V trimming: 7 bases; J trimming: 4 bases; junction bases outside the gene matches: 9. The CDR3 reads CASTLLTSGGYNEQFF. The CDR3 DNA sequence: TGTGCCAGCACCCTCCTCACTAGCGGGGGTTACAATGAGCAGTTCTTC.

This clonotype was seen at least ten times. The J gene is TRBJ2-3, the V gene TRBV29-1; TRBD1 is a possible D gene (5 bases). The CDR3 has 15 residues. CDR1 and CDR2 (germline): SQVTM, ANQGSEA. The V end lost 6 bases, the J end lost 2 bases, and 18 bases lay between the germline ends. The CDR3 coding sequence is TGCAGCGTGGTGAAGGGGATCCACTCCACAGATACGCAGTATTTT. It encodes CSVVKGIHSTDTQYF.

This clonotype is medium-sized (0.01 to 0.1%) within its sample. V is TRBV18 and J is TRBJ2-3; D call uncertain. The germline V and J ends were trimmed by 2 bases and 1 base, with 13 bases remaining between them. Germline CDR1 is KGHSH and CDR2 is LQKENI. The CDR3 covers 16 residues. DNA of the CDR3: TGTGCCAGCTCACCAGCGTGGGTTGGTCGCACAGATACGCAGTATTTT. Amino acid sequence: CASSPAWVGRTDTQYF.

Many counts were recorded for this clonotype. The chain joins TRBV28 to TRBJ2-7; possible D gene TRBD1, 6 bases. The CDR3 is 15 residues long. V lost 3 bases and J lost 5, with 17 bases in between. Germline V gives CDR1 MDHEN, CDR2 SYDVKM. CDR3 sequence reads: CASSFIRGQYHEQYF. The CDR3 bases are TGTGCCAGCAGTTTCATCAGGGGCCAGTACCACGAGCAGTACTTC. Filled out from reference TRBV28 and TRBJ2-7, the complete variable domain reads DVKVTQSSRYLVKRTGEKVFLECVQDMDHENMFWYRQDPGLGLRLIYFSYDVKMKEKGDIPEGYSVSREKKERFSLILESASTNQTSMYLCASSFIRGQYHEQYFGPGTRLTVT.

The sample holds many counts of this clonotype. The chain is built from TRBV2 and TRBJ1-5; D gene unclear. V dropped 7 bases and J dropped 4 bases, with 14 bases sitting between them. Germline CDR1 and CDR2: SNHLY and FYNNEI. The length of the CDR3 is 14 residues. CDR3 in amino acids: CASKKSEGNQPQHF. In DNA form, the CDR3 reads TGTGCCAGCAAAAAGTCGGAAGGGAATCAGCCCCAGCATTTT.

This clonotype was seen many times. The V gene is TRBV7-2, the J gene TRBJ2-7; D might be TRBD1 or TRBD2, each matching 5 bases. The CDR3 consists of 13 residues. V was clipped by 5 bases and J by 2 bases, with 10 bases between them. The germline V gene has CDR1 SGHTA and CDR2 FQGNSA. CDR3 bases: TGTGCCAGCAGCCGGGACGGTCCCTACGAGCAGTACTTC. It encodes CASSRDGPYEQYF.

This clonotype is medium-sized in the sample. V and J are TRBV18 and TRBJ2-3; D remains unclear. This CDR3 spans 15 amino acids. V shed 6 bases and J shed 1 base, with 14 bases lying between them. Germline lookup yields CDR1 KGHSH and CDR2 LQKENI. The CDR3 DNA reads TGTGCCAGCTCCCTTTCCCCGGAAGGCACAGATACGCAGTATTTT. Its translation is CASSLSPEGTDTQYF.

This clonotype was seen many times. The rearrangement links TRBV10-3 to TRBJ2-5, with TRBD2 identical over 8 bases. Germline CDR1 and CDR2: ENHRY and SYGVKD. The CDR3 spans 17 residues. J lost 3 bases, V lost 0 bases, and 9 bases had no gene match. The DNA for the CDR3 is TGTGCCATCAGTGAGTCGAAGGGTAGCGGGGAAGAAGAGACCCAGTACTTC. This sequence encodes CAISESKGSGEEETQYF.

This clonotype came up many times. The genes are TRBV4-3 and TRBJ2-3; D not resolved. CDR1 is LGHNA, CDR2 YSLEER, per germline. The CDR3 spans 17 residues. V lost 0 bases to trimming and J lost 3 bases, with 16 bases between them. CDR3 region: CASSQDLWATRTDTQYF. The CDR3 nucleotides are TGCGCCAGCAGCCAAGATCTATGGGCTACAAGGACAGATACGCAGTATTTT.

This clonotype was picked up many times. V is TRBV21-1 and J is TRBJ2-3; the table gives TRBD2 as D, unverified against the DNA. TRBV21-1 is given as a pseudogene. This CDR3 is 18 amino acids long. The CDR3 nucleotides read TGTGCCAGCAGCAATAGTCCACTAGCGCAAAGTTGCACAGATACGCAGTATTTT. Translated, it gives CASSNSPLAQSCTDTQYF.

This clonotype was detected once. The chain carries TRBV7-2 and TRBJ1-1; D ambiguous. The CDR3 extends over 13 amino acids. V gave up 5 bases and J gave up 1 base, with 8 bases separating them. Germline CDR1 is SGHTA and CDR2 is FQGNSA. CDR3 DNA: TGTGCCAGCAGCACACAAGAGAACACTGAAGCTTTCTTT. This codes for CASSTQENTEAFF.